This record concerns one T cell receptor beta chain sequence. Its antigen has not been determined. The sample holds no much larger clone one base away, and base qualities are not on file. Trimming at the junction amounts to 3 bases on V and 4 bases on J, and the germline ends lie 3 bases apart. CDR1 and CDR2, per the germline V gene (reference sequence), are PRHDT and FYEKMQ. Counted from cysteine to phenylalanine, this CDR3 has 11 amino acids. Only the CDR3 region is kept as DNA, spanning 33 bases read in frame from base 1. This record comes from a study of CD8 T cells in Susac syndrome (dated 2019 in TCRdb). About the investigation overall: Among the Susac syndrome patients who were sequenced, clinically active disease was present in five or six and clinical remission was observed in roughly eight. At the time of blood withdrawal, Susac syndrome patients were either therapy-naive, taking corticosteroids (with some also receiving IVIg), or on IVIg alone. Repertoire sequencing was used to test whether CD8+ T cell activation and differentiation in Susac syndrome was antigen driven. Broader findings and caveats from the paper: In the CD4+ T cell repertoire of Susac syndrome patients, clonal expansion was not detected. The TCR sequencing and HLA analysis was acknowledged to have included a relatively small number of individuals.

RNA was extracted using the RNeasy kit, and about 0.5 to 1 microgram was reverse transcribed with random hexamers. The immunoSEQ multiplex PCR assay, covering 54 Vbeta and 13 Jbeta segments, was used to amplify TCR beta CDR3 regions. PCR amplification bias was corrected by using a synthetic template baseline for primer optimization and computational correction. In the original analysis: Reads were assigned to V, D and J genes according to IMGT and analyzed in immunoSEQ Analyzer, with only productive sequences retained. To calculate clonality, Shannon entropy was normalized by log2 of the number of productive unique sequences and then subtracted from one. For each patient and control, public and private clones were evaluated among the 100 most prevalent clones. A clone was defined as Susac-specific if it was absent from the healthy and MS cohorts, from 1052 published viral clones and from other ImmuneACCESS disease sequences. TCRdb passed the public sequencing reads through fastp at Q25 and MiXCR, retaining productive beta sequences. All rows with the same CDR3 protein become a single entry with the most common DNA and genes. TCRdb's processing, not the study's, gives the V and J calls here. The sample includes some 150,000 distinct CDR3 sequences, with roughly 95% observed a single time. The ten biggest clones cover roughly 0.16% of the sample.

Peripheral blood CD8+ and CD4+ T cells from healthy donors, Susac syndrome patients and multiple sclerosis patients were profiled by high-throughput TCR beta sequencing. Recently defined diagnostic criteria for definite or probable disease were met by the Susac syndrome patients. Bulk CD8+ and CD4+ T cells were purified magnetically by negative isolation, whereas CD8+ TEMRA cells were enriched by FACS. Blood was collected in EDTA tubes and processed within 24 hours, with PBMCs isolated through density gradient centrifugation. PBMCs intended for TCR sequencing were cryopreserved in liquid nitrogen and thawed later in a water bath at 37 degrees C. A purity of at least 90% was achieved for sorted or isolated CD4+, CD8+ and CD8+ TEMRA cells.

Sample: CD4+ T cells from PBMCs. This sequence was found in a human donor with Susac syndrome. The chain was built from TRBV13 and TRBJ1-2; the D gene is not confidently resolved. CDR3 loop: CASSFAYGYTF. The DNA is TGTGCCAGCAGCTTTGCCTATGGCTACACCTTC. Joined to the reference TRBV13 and TRBJ1-2 proteins, this CDR3 gives the full variable domain: AAGVIQSPRHLIKEKRETATLKCYPIPRHDTVYWYQQGPGQDPQFLISFYEKMQSDKGSIPDRFSAQQFSDYHSELNMSSLELGDSALYFCASSFAYGYTFGSGTRLTVV.